One and the same sample provided the 26 T cell receptor beta chains below, sequenced in a study of cytomegalovirus exposure and HLA in healthy donors. 13 Jbeta primers and 60 Vbeta primers were used for the PCR. Libraries were prepared by immunoSEQ multiplex PCR; TCRdb keeps only in-frame clonotypes and omits some of them. The sample holds 150,000 to 200,000 clones, approximately 71% seen once. Sequenced: PBMCs. The receptor set was obtained from a man aged 45-65 years in good health and CMV-seronegative.

This chain connects TRBV2 to TRBJ1-6; tentatively, D is TRBD1 (5 bases). Germline values: CDR1 SNHLY, CDR2 FYNNEI. This CDR3 has 13 residues. V shed 5 bases and J shed 10 bases, with 12 bases lying between them. The chain's CDR3 is CASSPAGHSPLHF. CDR3 nucleotides: TGTGCCAGCAGTCCGGCCGGACACTCACCCCTCCACTTT.

This chain joins TRBV19 and TRBJ2-2; 9 positions agree with TRBD1. In germline, CDR1 is LNHDA, CDR2 SQIVND (reference sequence). This CDR3 is built from 17 residues. The ends lost 3 bases at V and 5 bases at J; junction bases unmatched: 10. The CDR3 here is CASSMGTGGERTGELFF. CDR3 DNA: TGTGCCAGTAGTATGGGCACAGGGGGCGAGAGGACCGGGGAGCTGTTTTTT.

The sample holds a few counts of this clone. The V gene is TRBV29-1, the J gene TRBJ2-1; 11 bases map to TRBD2. V shed 3 bases, J shed 4 bases, and the junction held 5 bases outside the gene matches. This CDR3 is 15 amino acids long. From germline, CDR1 is SQVTM and CDR2 ANQGSEA. The CDR3 DNA reads TGCAGCGTTGACCAGGGACTAGCGGTGTACAATGAGCAGTTCTTC. Protein product: CSVDQGLAVYNEQFF.

CDR3: CASSAGTGQYSPLHF. The CDR3 bases are TGTGCCAGCAGCGCTGGGACAGGGCAGTATTCACCCCTCCACTTT. The chain has TRBV9 and TRBJ1-6; 9 bases fit TRBD1. This CDR3 spans 15 amino acids. From germline, CDR1 is SGDLS and CDR2 YYNGEE. The J segment lost 8 bases and the V segment lost 3 bases, leaving 6 bases of the junction unmatched. The whole variable domain, filled in from reference TRBV9 and TRBJ1-6, reads DSGVTQTPKHLITATGQRVTLRCSPRSGDLSVYWYQQSLDQGLQFLIQYYNGEERAKGNILERFSAQQFPDLHSELNLSSLELGDSALYFCASSAGTGQYSPLHFGNGTRLTVT.

This clone was counted only a few times. This chain uses TRBV7-2 with TRBJ1-5; the D is unclear. This CDR3 spans 15 amino acids. CDR1 SGHTA and CDR2 FQGNSA come from the germline V gene. V was cut by 3 bases and J by 4 bases, with 13 bases left in between. The CDR3 region is CASSFMYGNNQPQHF. Here the CDR3 DNA reads TGTGCCAGCAGCTTTATGTACGGGAATAATCAGCCCCAGCATTTT.

The CDR3 loop reads CASRGGSQPQHF. CDR3 coding DNA: TGTGCCAGCAGGGGGGGTAGCCAGCCCCAGCATTTT. V and J are TRBV2 and TRBJ1-5, with D tentatively TRBD1 (5 bases). The CDR3 runs to 12 residues. With 6 bases removed from V and 7 bases from J, the gap between germline ends came to 10 bases. Germline V gene lookup returns CDR1 SNHLY and CDR2 FYNNEI.

V is TRBV6-1 and J is TRBJ1-1; 8 nucleotides line up with TRBD1. The CDR3 has 13 residues. Germline trimming cut 6 bases from V and 3 bases from J; bases unmatched to any gene: 3. CDR1 MNHNS and CDR2 SASEGT come from the germline V gene. CDR3 protein: CASRDRVYTEAFF. CDR3 coding DNA: TGTGCCAGCAGGGACAGGGTTTACACTGAAGCTTTCTTT.

This chain connects TRBV7-3 to TRBJ1-6, with a possible D match to TRBD1 (6 bases). Germline CDR1 and CDR2: SGHTA and FQGTGA. The V gene lost 1 base and the J gene lost 4 bases, with 11 bases spanning the gap. The length of the CDR3 is 16 residues. The CDR3: CASSLSPQGYNSPLHF. Written as DNA, the CDR3 is TGTGCCAGCAGCTTAAGTCCGCAGGGGTATAATTCACCCCTCCACTTT.

This clone has just a few counts. The CDR3 protein is CASSYRDRGIRDTQYF. The CDR3 DNA follows: TGTGCCAGCAGCTACCGGGACAGGGGAATCAGAGATACGCAGTATTTT. This chain connects TRBV11-2 to TRBJ2-3; 10 bases match TRBD1. Germline loops: CDR1 SGHAT, CDR2 FQNNGV. The CDR3 has 16 residues. The V gene end was trimmed by 4 bases and the J gene end by 5 bases; junction bases not matched to a gene: 9.

This clone has only a few counts. V is TRBV7-8 and J is TRBJ2-7; TRBD2 might be the D (6 bases). Trimming took 5 bases from V and 5 from J, leaving 16 bases between them. CDR1 is SGHVS and CDR2 is FQNEAQ in the germline V gene. The CDR3 is made up of 14 amino acids. The CDR3 region is CASSAGTFSDEQYF. For the CDR3, the DNA is TGTGCCAGCAGCGCCGGGACTTTTAGCGACGAGCAGTACTTC.

This chain links TRBV4-3 with TRBJ1-6; D possibly corresponds to TRBD1 (6 bases). The V gene lost 0 bases and the J gene lost 4 bases, with 13 bases spanning the gap. Germline CDR1 LGHNA, CDR2 YSLEER. CDR3 length equals 17 residues. CDR3 DNA: TGCGCCAGCAGCCAAGAGACGGGGGGCCATTATAATTCACCCCTCCACTTT. It is translated as CASSQETGGHYNSPLHF.

This clone was counted only a few times. The chain is built from TRBV7-2 and TRBJ2-3; TRBD2 is a possible D gene (5 bases). The CDR3 extends over 13 amino acids. Per germline, CDR1 SGHTA and CDR2 FQGNSA. The ends were cut back, 2 bases at V and 7 bases at J, with 10 bases in the middle. CDR3 sequence (DNA): TGTGCCAGCAGCTTATACGGGGAAAATACGCAGTATTTT. Its protein product is CASSLYGENTQYF.

This chain uses TRBV4-1 with TRBJ1-2; 11 nucleotides match TRBD1. The CDR3 is 14 residues long. V lost 1 base and J lost 7; bases outside the gene matches: 2. Germline CDR1 reads MGHRA; CDR2 reads YSYEKL. The CDR3 coding sequence is TGCGCCAGCAGCCAAGTGGGGACAGGGGGTGGCTACACCTTC. It codes for CASSQVGTGGGYTF.

The chain uses TRBV9 and TRBJ2-1, with TRBD2 matching over 10 bases. Germline CDR1 and CDR2: SGDLS and YYNGEE. Unmatched junction bases numbered 14, after V lost 4 bases and J lost 1 base. The CDR3 is made up of 19 amino acids. For the CDR3, the DNA is TGTGCCAGCAGCCCTAACTGGATTAATAGCGGGGGGTCCTACAATGAGCAGTTCTTC. As protein: CASSPNWINSGGSYNEQFF.

V gene TRBV11-3 combines with J gene TRBJ2-7; 7 bases map to TRBD2. With V trimmed by 8 bases and J by 2 bases, 9 bases remained unmatched. CDR3 length equals 14 residues. Germline V lookup: CDR1 SGHNT, CDR2 YENEEA. In nucleotides, the CDR3 is TGTGCCAGCTCCGCCGGGACTAACACCTACGAGCAGTACTTC. Its translation is CASSAGTNTYEQYF. The full variable domain, its missing parts supplied by reference TRBV11-3 and TRBJ2-7, is EAGVVQSPRYKIIEKKQPVAFWCNPISGHNTLYWYLQNLGQGPELLIRYENEEAVDDSQLPKDRFSAERLKGVDSTLKIQPAELGDSAVYLCASSAGTNTYEQYFGPGTRLTVT.

The chain combines TRBV5-1 with TRBJ2-2, with D possibly TRBD1 on 5 matching bases. This CDR3 contains 15 residues. Deletions cut 1 base from V and 1 base from J, with 8 bases between. From germline, CDR1 is SGHRS and CDR2 YFSETQ. DNA for the CDR3: TGCGCCAGCAGCTTGCAGCAGGGGAACACCGGGGAGCTGTTTTTT. Its protein product is CASSLQQGNTGELFF. Combining the CDR3 with reference TRBV5-1 and TRBJ2-2 gives the whole variable domain KAGVTQTPRYLIKTRGQQVTLSCSPISGHRSVSWYQQTPGQGLQFLFEYFSETQRNKGNFPGRFSGRQFSNSRSEMNVSTLELGDSALYLCASSLQQGNTGELFFGEGSRLTVL.

The chain uses TRBV10-3 and TRBJ1-1; D call uncertain. CDR3 size: 14 residues. The germline V and J ends were trimmed by 2 bases and 1 base, with 8 bases remaining between them. Germline V gives CDR1 ENHRY, CDR2 SYGVKD. The chain's CDR3 is CAISEGQANTEAFF. The CDR3 DNA sequence: TGTGCCATCAGTGAGGGGCAGGCGAACACTGAAGCTTTCTTT.

This clone came up once. This rearrangement joins TRBV5-6 to TRBJ2-2, with 7 bases aligning to TRBD1. J lost 3 bases, V lost 5 bases, and 10 bases had no gene match. CDR1 and CDR2 (germline): SGHDT, YYEEEE. This CDR3 has 16 residues. The CDR3 spells CASSRNGQAYTGELFF. In DNA form, the CDR3 reads TGTGCCAGCAGTCGGAACGGACAGGCGTACACCGGGGAGCTGTTTTTT.

This chain links TRBV18 with TRBJ1-6; 8 bases agree with TRBD1. Trimming cost V 4 bases and J 6 bases; bases outside gene matches: 8. Per germline, CDR1 KGHSH and CDR2 LQKENI. CDR3 size: 16 residues. The chain's CDR3 is CASSHRDRTLNSPLHF. CDR3 DNA: TGTGCCAGCTCACACCGGGACAGGACGCTTAATTCACCCCTCCACTTT.

The gene calls are TRBV14 and TRBJ2-3; D gene ambiguous. Trimming shortened V by 0 bases and J by 10 bases, and 11 bases separated the two germline ends. Germline assignment: CDR1 SGHDN and CDR2 FVKESK. There are 13 residues in the CDR3. CDR3 protein: CASSQDRGLAQYF. The CDR3 nucleotides are TGTGCCAGCAGCCAAGATCGAGGTCTGGCGCAGTATTTT.

This chain uses TRBV28 with TRBJ2-7, with 9 bases matching TRBD1. Germline values: CDR1 MDHEN, CDR2 SYDVKM. CDR3 length: 16 residues. V was pared by 5 bases and J by 0 bases, with 8 bases of the junction left unmatched. CDR3 in amino acids: CASSPRTGGVSYEQYF. CDR3 nucleotide sequence: TGTGCCAGCAGTCCCCGAACAGGGGGCGTCTCCTACGAGCAGTACTTC.

This chain links TRBV5-4 with TRBJ1-4, with D tentatively TRBD1 (6 bases). The CDR3 contains 15 residues. The ends were cut back, 0 bases at V and 2 bases at J, with 8 bases in the middle. Germline CDR1 SGHNT, CDR2 YYREEE (reference sequence). The DNA for the CDR3 is TGTGCCAGCAGCTTGGCGGGGGGCACTAATGAAAAACTGTTTTTT. It yields the protein CASSLAGGTNEKLFF.

This clone was counted a few times. The chain uses TRBV28 and TRBJ2-7, with a weak D call TRBD1 (6 bases). CDR1 MDHEN and CDR2 SYDVKM come from the germline V gene. V lost 8 bases to trimming and J lost 1 base, with 18 bases between them. This CDR3 comprises 15 residues. The chain's CDR3 is CASGLSGTPSYEQYF. The CDR3 DNA reads TGTGCCAGCGGACTCTCCGGGACACCGTCCTACGAGCAGTACTTC.

The J gene is TRBJ1-5, the V gene TRBV5-3; perhaps TRBD1 as D (6 bases). TRBV5-3 carries the ORF label, with uncertain function. The CDR3 is 14 amino acids. V gave up 2 bases and J gave up 6 bases, with 12 bases separating them. CDR3: CARSFDQGCQPQHF. CDR3 coding DNA: TGTGCCAGAAGCTTCGATCAGGGGTGTCAGCCCCAGCATTTT.

The chain employs TRBV6-4 and TRBJ1-1, with 9 bases fitting TRBD1. The CDR3 extends over 16 amino acids. CDR1 is MRHNA, CDR2 SNTAGT, per germline. V lost 3 bases and J lost 2; bases outside the gene matches: 7. The DNA of the CDR3 is TGTGCCAGCAGTGAACAGGGGGCCAGTAAAAACACTGAAGCTTTCTTT. Its protein is CASSEQGASKNTEAFF.

J is TRBJ2-2 and V is TRBV29-1, with TRBD1 identical over 9 bases. Germline V gene data show CDR1 as SQVTM and CDR2 as ANQGSEA. The CDR3 totals 13 residues. J lost 2 bases, V lost 6 bases, and 1 base had no gene match. This CDR3 is CSVGQGNTGELFF. The CDR3 nucleotides are TGCAGCGTGGGACAGGGAAACACCGGGGAGCTGTTTTTT.